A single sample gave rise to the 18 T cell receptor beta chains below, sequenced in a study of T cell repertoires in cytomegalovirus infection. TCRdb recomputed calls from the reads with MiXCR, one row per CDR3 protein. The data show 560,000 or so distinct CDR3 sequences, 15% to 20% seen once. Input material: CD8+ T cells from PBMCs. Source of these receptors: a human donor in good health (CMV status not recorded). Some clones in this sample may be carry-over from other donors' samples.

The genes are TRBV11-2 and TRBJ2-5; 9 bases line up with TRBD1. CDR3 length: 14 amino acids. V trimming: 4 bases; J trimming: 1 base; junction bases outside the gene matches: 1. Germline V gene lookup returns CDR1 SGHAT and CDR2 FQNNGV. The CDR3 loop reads CASSWGQGQETQYF. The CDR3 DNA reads TGTGCCAGCAGCTGGGGACAGGGCCAAGAGACCCAGTACTTC. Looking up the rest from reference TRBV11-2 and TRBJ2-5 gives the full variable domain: EAGVAQSPRYKIIEKRQSVAFWCNPISGHATLYWYQQILGQGPKLLIQFQNNGVVDDSQLPKDRFSAERLKGVDSTLKIQPAKLEDSAVYLCASSWGQGQETQYFGPGTRLLVL.

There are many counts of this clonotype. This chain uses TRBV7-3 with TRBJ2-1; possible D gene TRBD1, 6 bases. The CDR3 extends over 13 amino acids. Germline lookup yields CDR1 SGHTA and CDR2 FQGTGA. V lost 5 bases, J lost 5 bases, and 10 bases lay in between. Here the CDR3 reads CASSLDSHNEQFF. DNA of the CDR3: TGTGCCAGCAGCCTGGACAGCCACAATGAGCAGTTCTTC.

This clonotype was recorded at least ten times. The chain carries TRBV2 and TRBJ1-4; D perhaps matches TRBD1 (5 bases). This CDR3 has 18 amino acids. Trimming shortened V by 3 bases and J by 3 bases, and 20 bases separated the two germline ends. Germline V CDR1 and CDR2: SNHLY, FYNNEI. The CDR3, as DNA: TGTGCCAGCAGTGATTCATCGAGACCCTCGGGGGCTAATGAAAAACTGTTTTTT. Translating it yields CASSDSSRPSGANEKLFF.

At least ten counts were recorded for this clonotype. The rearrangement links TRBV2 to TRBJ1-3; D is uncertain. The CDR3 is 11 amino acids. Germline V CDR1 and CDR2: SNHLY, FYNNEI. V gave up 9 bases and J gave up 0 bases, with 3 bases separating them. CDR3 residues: CASVSGNTIYF. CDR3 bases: TGTGCCAGTGTCTCTGGAAACACCATATATTTT. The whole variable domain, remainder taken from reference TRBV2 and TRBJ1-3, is EPEVTQTPSHQVTQMGQEVILRCVPISNHLYFYWYRQILGQKVEFLVSFYNNEISEKSEIFDDQFSVERPDGSNFTLKIRSTKLEDSAMYFCASVSGNTIYFGEGSWLTVV.

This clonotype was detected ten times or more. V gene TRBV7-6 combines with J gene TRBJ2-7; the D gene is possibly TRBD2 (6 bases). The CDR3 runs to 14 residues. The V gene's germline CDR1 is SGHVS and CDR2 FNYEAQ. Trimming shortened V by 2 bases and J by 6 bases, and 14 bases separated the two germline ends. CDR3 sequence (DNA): TGTGCCAGCAGCTTATTAGGAGGAGGGGTCGAGCAGTACTTC. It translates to CASSLLGGGVEQYF.

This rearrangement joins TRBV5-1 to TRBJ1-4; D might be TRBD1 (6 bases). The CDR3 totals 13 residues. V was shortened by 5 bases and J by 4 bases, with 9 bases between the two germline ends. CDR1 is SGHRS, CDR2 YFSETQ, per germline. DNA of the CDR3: TGCGCCAGCAGAGAGGACAGTAATGAAAAACTGTTTTTT. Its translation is CASREDSNEKLFF.

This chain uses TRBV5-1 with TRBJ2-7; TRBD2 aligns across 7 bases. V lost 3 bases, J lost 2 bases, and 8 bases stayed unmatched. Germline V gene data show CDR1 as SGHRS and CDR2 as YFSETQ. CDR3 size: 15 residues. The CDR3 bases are TGCGCCAGCAGCTCCTCCAGCGGGAAAACCTACGAGCAGTACTTC. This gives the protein CASSSSSGKTYEQYF. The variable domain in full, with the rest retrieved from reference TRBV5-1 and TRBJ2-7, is KAGVTQTPRYLIKTRGQQVTLSCSPISGHRSVSWYQQTPGQGLQFLFEYFSETQRNKGNFPGRFSGRQFSNSRSEMNVSTLELGDSALYLCASSSSSGKTYEQYFGPGTRLTVT.

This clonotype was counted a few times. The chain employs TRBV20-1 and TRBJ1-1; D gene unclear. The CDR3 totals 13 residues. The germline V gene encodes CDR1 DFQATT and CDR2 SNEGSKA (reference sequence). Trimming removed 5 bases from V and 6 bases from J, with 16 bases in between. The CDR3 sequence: CSAHFSEAPEAFF. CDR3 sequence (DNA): TGCAGTGCTCACTTCTCGGAGGCCCCTGAAGCTTTCTTT.

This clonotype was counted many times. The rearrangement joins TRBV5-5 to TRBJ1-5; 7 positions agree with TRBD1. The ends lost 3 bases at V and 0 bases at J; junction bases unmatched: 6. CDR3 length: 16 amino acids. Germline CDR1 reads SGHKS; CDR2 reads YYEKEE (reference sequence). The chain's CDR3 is CASSWWTGDSNQPQHF. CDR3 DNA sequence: TGTGCCAGCAGCTGGTGGACAGGCGATAGCAATCAGCCCCAGCATTTT. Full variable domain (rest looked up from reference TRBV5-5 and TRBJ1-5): DAGVTQSPTHLIKTRGQQVTLRCSPISGHKSVSWYQQVLGQGPQFIFQYYEKEERGRGNFPDRFSARQFPNYSSELNVNALLLGDSALYLCASSWWTGDSNQPQHFGDGTRLSIL.

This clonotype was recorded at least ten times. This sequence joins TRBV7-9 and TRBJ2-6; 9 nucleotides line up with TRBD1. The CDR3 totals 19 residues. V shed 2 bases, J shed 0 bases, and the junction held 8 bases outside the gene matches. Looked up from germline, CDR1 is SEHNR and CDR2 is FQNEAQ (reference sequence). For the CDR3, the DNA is TGTGCCAGCAGCTTACGCTCCGGGACAGGGTTCTCTGGGGCCAACGTCCTGACTTTC. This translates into CASSLRSGTGFSGANVLTF.

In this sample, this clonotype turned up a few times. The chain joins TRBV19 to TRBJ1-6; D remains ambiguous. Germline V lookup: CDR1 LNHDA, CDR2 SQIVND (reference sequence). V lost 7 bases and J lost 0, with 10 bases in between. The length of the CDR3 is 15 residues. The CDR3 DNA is TGTGCCAGTACTTTCCTGAGCTCCTATAATTCACCCCTCCACTTT. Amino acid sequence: CASTFLSSYNSPLHF.

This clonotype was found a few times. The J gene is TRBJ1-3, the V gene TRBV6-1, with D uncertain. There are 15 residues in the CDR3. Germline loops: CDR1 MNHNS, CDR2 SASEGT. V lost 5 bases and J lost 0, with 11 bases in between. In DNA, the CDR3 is TGTGCCAGCAGTTGGGGTGAGGACTCTGGAAACACCATATATTTT. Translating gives CASSWGEDSGNTIYF.

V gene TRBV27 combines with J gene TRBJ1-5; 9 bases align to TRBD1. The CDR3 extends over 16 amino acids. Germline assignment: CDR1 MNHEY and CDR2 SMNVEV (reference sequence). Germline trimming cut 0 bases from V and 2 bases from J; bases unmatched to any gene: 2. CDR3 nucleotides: TGTGCCAGCAGTTTATCGGGACAGGGACGCAATCAGCCCCAGCATTTT. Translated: CASSLSGQGRNQPQHF.

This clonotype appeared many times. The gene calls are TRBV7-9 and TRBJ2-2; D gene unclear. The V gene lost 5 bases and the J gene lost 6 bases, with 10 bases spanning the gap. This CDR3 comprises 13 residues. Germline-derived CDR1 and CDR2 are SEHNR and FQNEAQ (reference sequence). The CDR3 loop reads CASSRPPPGELFF. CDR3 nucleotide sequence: TGTGCCAGCAGCCGACCCCCCCCCGGGGAGCTGTTTTTT.

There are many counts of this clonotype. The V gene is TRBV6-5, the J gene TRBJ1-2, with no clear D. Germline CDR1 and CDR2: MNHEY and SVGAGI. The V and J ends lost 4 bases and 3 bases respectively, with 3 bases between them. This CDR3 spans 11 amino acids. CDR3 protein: CASSSHYGYTF. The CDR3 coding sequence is TGTGCCAGCAGTTCCCACTATGGCTACACCTTC.

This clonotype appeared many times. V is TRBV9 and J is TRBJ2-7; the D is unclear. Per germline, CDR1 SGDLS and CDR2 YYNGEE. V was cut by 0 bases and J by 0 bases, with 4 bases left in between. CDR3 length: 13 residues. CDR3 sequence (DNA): TGTGCCAGCAGCGTAGGTAGCTCCTACGAGCAGTACTTC. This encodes CASSVGSSYEQYF.

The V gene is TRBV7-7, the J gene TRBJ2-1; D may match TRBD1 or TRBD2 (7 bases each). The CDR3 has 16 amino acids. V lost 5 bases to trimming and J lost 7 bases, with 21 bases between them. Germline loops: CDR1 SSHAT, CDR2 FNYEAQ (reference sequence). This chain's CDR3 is CASSVTGRARMNEQFF. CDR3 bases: TGTGCCAGCAGCGTGACAGGGAGGGCCCGAATGAATGAGCAGTTCTTC.

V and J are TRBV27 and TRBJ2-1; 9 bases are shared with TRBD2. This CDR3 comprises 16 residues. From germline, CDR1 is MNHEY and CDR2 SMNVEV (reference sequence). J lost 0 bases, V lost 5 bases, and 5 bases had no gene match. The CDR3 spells CASSLYSGSSYNEQFF. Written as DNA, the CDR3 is TGTGCCAGCAGTCTTTATAGCGGGAGCTCCTACAATGAGCAGTTCTTC.